The 7 T cell receptor beta chains below all came from one sample that was sequenced in a study of T cells in Graves' hyperthyroidism and ophthalmopathy. Amplified regions were TCR beta CDR3 sequences from RNA transcripts. First-round RT-PCR targeting the TCR CDR3 was performed with the HTBI primer set. TCRdb re-called the multiplex PCR reads with MiXCR, one entry per CDR3 protein. The table lists over 150,000 distinct CDR3 sequences, around 15% of them singletons, with under 35% in the top ten. The sequenced material came from blood. These receptors all stem from a woman aged 45-65 years with Graves' hyperthyroidism.

The chain carries TRBV28 and TRBJ1-1, with D uncertain. The V end was cut by 10 bases, the J end by 0 bases, with 6 bases between. The germline gives CDR1 MDHEN, CDR2 SYDVKM. The CDR3 covers 11 residues. The CDR3 bases are TGTGCCATCGGGATGAACACTGAAGCTTTCTTT. This sequence encodes CAIGMNTEAFF.

The V gene is TRBV18, the J gene TRBJ1-1; D is unresolved. Trimming took 3 bases from V and 0 from J, leaving 11 bases between them. The CDR3 has 15 amino acids. Germline CDR1 is KGHSH and CDR2 is LQKENI. The CDR3 loop reads CASSPVAALNTEAFF. The CDR3 region has the DNA TGTGCCAGCTCACCCGTGGCAGCTCTGAACACTGAAGCTTTCTTT.

This clonotype was counted between two and nine times. J is TRBJ1-3 and V is TRBV6-2 or TRBV6-3; perhaps TRBD1 as D (6 bases). The CDR3 length is 15 residues. Trimming removed 6 bases at V and 0 bases at J, with 12 bases between. Germline-derived CDR1 and CDR2 are MNHEY and SVGEGT. CDR3 DNA sequence: TGTGCCAGCAGATACAGGGCTTCCTCTGGAAACACCATATATTTT. Translation gives CASRYRASSGNTIYF.

This clonotype was seen only a few times. As DNA, the CDR3 is TGTGCCAGCTCTACGGGTGGAGCTACCGGGGAGCTGTTTTTT. Translating it yields CASSTGGATGELFF. The chain couples TRBV18 to TRBJ2-2, with D unresolved. V was shortened by 6 bases and J by 5 bases, with 13 bases between the two germline ends. CDR3 length: 14 residues. Germline V gene sequence: CDR1 KGHSH, CDR2 LQKENI.

This clonotype was counted at least ten times. The chain combines TRBV20-1 with TRBJ1-5; TRBD1 might be the D (5 bases). Germline V gives CDR1 DFQATT, CDR2 SNEGSKA (reference sequence). V dropped 6 bases and J dropped 3 bases, with 12 bases sitting between them. The CDR3 has 13 amino acids. The CDR3 region has the DNA TGCAGTGCCAGACAGCTTTACAATCAGCCCCAGCATTTT. The encoded protein is CSARQLYNQPQHF.

The genes are TRBV6-5 and TRBJ2-5; 12 nucleotides agree with TRBD2. Germline V lookup: CDR1 MNHEY, CDR2 SVGAGI. The V and J ends lost 2 bases and 7 bases, in that order; junction bases with no gene match: 14. The CDR3 sequence is 18 residues long. CDR3 bases: TGTGCCAGCAGTTACGAGGGGCTAGCGGGAGGGCCGGGTGTGACCCAGTACTTC. It yields the protein CASSYEGLAGGPGVTQYF.

This clonotype was seen a single time. This chain joins TRBV29-1 and TRBJ2-3; D not resolved. This CDR3 spans 13 amino acids. V gave up 4 bases and J gave up 4 bases, with 12 bases separating them. Germline assignment: CDR1 SQVTM and CDR2 ANQGSEA. CDR3 nucleotides: TGCAGCGTTGTTAGGGTAGGGCCAGATACGCAGTATTTT. It translates to CSVVRVGPDTQYF.